The 12 T cell receptor beta chains below were found in one sample sequenced in a study of shared clonotypes between healthy human individuals. The table came from immunoSEQ multiplex PCR; TCRdb's copy has only in-frame clones and leaves some out. The sample has about 1.1 million clones, 60% to 85% seen once. Sequenced input: memory CD4+ T cells from PBMCs. Subset noted: CD45RA-negative fraction. The receptors come from a man aged 18 to 30 in good health. Some clones in this sample may be carry-over from other donors' samples.

Only one count was recorded for this clone. This rearrangement joins TRBV5-4 to TRBJ2-7; D is uncertain. The germline V gene has CDR1 SGHNT and CDR2 YYREEE (reference sequence). CDR3 length: 17 residues. V lost 0 bases and J 2 bases, leaving 18 bases between the germline ends. In DNA form, the CDR3 reads TGTGCCAGCAGCTTGGACCCCGTGTTATTTAAGCCCTACGAGCAGTACTTC. Amino acids: CASSLDPVLFKPYEQYF.

The chain couples TRBV6-1 to TRBJ2-3, with no clear D. Germline V gives CDR1 MNHNS, CDR2 SASEGT. V was shortened by 3 bases and J by 3 bases, with 7 bases between the two germline ends. The CDR3 is made up of 13 amino acids. The CDR3 nucleotides read TGTGCCAGCAGTGACAGGTGGACAGATACGCAGTATTTT. Translation gives CASSDRWTDTQYF.

V usage is TRBV29-1 and J usage is TRBJ2-7, with a possible D match to TRBD2 (5 bases). Germline V gives CDR1 SQVTM, CDR2 ANQGSEA. V was pared by 0 bases and J by 7 bases, with 10 bases between. The CDR3 contains 12 residues. In DNA, the CDR3 is TGCAGCGTTGAAGAGGGAGCTGGAGAGCAGTACTTC. This translates into CSVEEGAGEQYF.

The chain is built from TRBV29-1 and TRBJ2-3, with TRBD1 matching over 8 bases. The CDR3 has 13 residues. In germline, CDR1 is SQVTM, CDR2 ANQGSEA. V shed 7 bases, J shed 2 bases, and the junction held 5 bases outside the gene matches. CDR3 coding DNA: TGCAGCGCGGAGACAGGGGTCACAGATACGCAGTATTTT. This sequence encodes CSAETGVTDTQYF.

The rearrangement uses TRBV7-8 and TRBJ1-1; possibly TRBD1 for D (5 bases). Trimming cost V 4 bases and J 4 bases, with 16 bases left between them. CDR1 and CDR2 (germline): SGHVS, FQNEAQ. The CDR3 contains 15 residues. CDR3 sequence: CASSSRGTWFTEAFF. CDR3 sequence (DNA): TGTGCCAGCAGCTCCCGCGGGACCTGGTTCACTGAAGCTTTCTTT.

The V call is TRBV2, the J call TRBJ1-4; unclear D gene. The CDR3 is 15 residues long. CDR1 and CDR2 (germline): SNHLY, FYNNEI. The V and J ends lost 4 bases and 4 bases respectively, with 13 bases between them. As DNA, the CDR3 is TGTGCCAGCAGTGTCGAAGGGAAGGGTAATGAAAAACTGTTTTTT. The encoded protein is CASSVEGKGNEKLFF.

J is TRBJ2-3 and V is TRBV11-2, with D unclear. V shed 1 base and J shed 6 bases, with 11 bases lying between them. CDR1 and CDR2 from the germline V gene are SGHAT and FQNNGV. This CDR3 has 14 amino acids. The CDR3 protein is CASSLVTGFDTQYF. Here the CDR3 DNA reads TGTGCCAGCAGCTTAGTCACTGGATTCGATACGCAGTATTTT.

V is TRBV6-1 and J is TRBJ1-5; the D is unclear. In germline, CDR1 is MNHNS, CDR2 SASEGT. This CDR3 has 17 amino acids. V was cut by 3 bases and J by 1 base, with 16 bases left in between. CDR3 sequence reads: CASSDLGQVTSNQPQHF. The DNA of the CDR3 is TGTGCCAGCAGTGACTTAGGGCAGGTTACCAGCAATCAGCCCCAGCATTTT.

The DNA for the CDR3 is TGTGCCAGCAGCCGACAGGGTTATGAGCAGTTCTTC. Translated: CASSRQGYEQFF. The chain links TRBV7-9 to TRBJ2-1; TRBD1 matches 7 bases. The germline CDR1 and CDR2 sequences are SEHNR and FQNEAQ (reference sequence). V was clipped by 5 bases and J by 8 bases; unmatched bases: 3. CDR3 length equals 12 residues.

This sequence joins TRBV7-7 and TRBJ2-7; D uncertain. The CDR3 sequence is 13 residues long. Deletions cut 5 bases from V and 3 bases from J, with 11 bases between. Germline V CDR1 and CDR2: SSHAT, FNYEAQ (reference sequence). CDR3 sequence reads: CASSPNLGYEQYF. Here the CDR3 DNA reads TGTGCCAGCAGCCCGAATCTTGGCTACGAGCAGTACTTC.

The chain joins TRBV6-1 to TRBJ2-2; 11 nucleotides line up with TRBD2. Germline CDR1 MNHNS, CDR2 SASEGT. CDR3 size: 15 residues. V was pared by 4 bases and J by 5 bases, with 3 bases of the junction left unmatched. In DNA form, the CDR3 reads TGTGCCAGCAGTGTAACTAGCGGGAGTACCGGGGAGCTGTTTTTT. Translation gives CASSVTSGSTGELFF.

The rearrangement uses TRBV2 and TRBJ2-7, with 7 bases matching TRBD1. Germline V CDR1 and CDR2: SNHLY, FYNNEI. This CDR3 is 12 amino acids long. With 10 bases clipped from V and 1 base from J, the junction kept 4 bases outside the gene matches. CDR3 amino acids: CAIRQGSYEQYF. The CDR3 DNA is TGTGCCATCAGACAGGGTTCCTACGAGCAGTACTTC.